The text below deals with one T cell receptor (beta chain). This CDR3 comprises 13 residues. The ends were cut back, 7 bases at V and 9 bases at J, with 15 bases in the middle. Germline V lookup: CDR1 SEHNR, CDR2 FQNEAQ (reference sequence). Generated by immunoSEQ multiplex PCR, the TCRdb table keeps only in-frame clones and is missing some. Of about 39,000 clones detected, roughly 80% appear once; the ten largest clones hold approximately 11%. These data are taken from a study of blood T cell repertoires in COVID-19. Study overall: The samples span acute and convalescent COVID-19 from the United States, Italy and Spain.

The sequencing sample was made of peripheral blood. This TCR came from a man aged 60-69 years in a cohort sampled during active COVID-19. The V gene is TRBV7-9, the J gene TRBJ1-4; D is possibly TRBD1 (6 bases). The CDR3: CASNRQENKKLFF. Written as DNA, the CDR3 is TGTGCCAGCAACCGACAGGAAAACAAAAAACTGTTTTTT. The whole variable domain, remainder taken from reference TRBV7-9 and TRBJ1-4, is DTGVSQNPRHKITKRGQNVTFRCDPISEHNRLYWYRQTLGQGPEFLTYFQNEAQLEKSRLLSDRFSAERPKGSFSTLEIQRTEQGDSAMYLCASNRQENKKLFFGSGTQLSVL.